This TCR beta chain stems from a study of identical twins (dated by TCRdb to 2016 to 2017). Looking at the study overall: To test whether fetal clonotypes persist, the study used deep sequencing on TCR alpha and beta repertoires from monozygotic twins, unrelated adults of various ages, and cord blood. Replicate twin experiments were performed at different times using different library preparation protocols to rule out contamination.

Preparation of the library involved 5' RACE. TCRdb records Illumina HiSeq 2000 as the sequencer. A universal primer binding site was added through template switching, and the final cDNA carried a unique molecular identifier so that TCR cDNA molecules could be counted accurately. First-strand cDNA for TCR alpha and beta chains was synthesized from specific primers in the conserved constant-segment region. To control for contamination, every cDNA library carried two barcodes: a SMART-Mk sample barcode plus Illumina barcodes. TruSeq adapter sequences and Illumina sample barcodes were added in two successive PCR steps. The Illumina HiSeq platform was used with custom primers to sequence TCR alpha and beta cDNA libraries. The paper's processing steps were these. Raw reads were processed with MiGEC to extract unique molecular identifiers, and MiXCR was used to determine CDR3 positions. Recombination models were inferred per individual with the repgenHMM and IGoR tools using an EM algorithm. Shared clonotypes were analyzed with the tcR package in R, and sharing was normalized by the product of cloneset sizes. Out-of-frame nonproductive sequences were analyzed to study raw recombination free of thymic and clonal selection effects. TCRdb ran its own pipeline on the public reads, namely fastp trimming at Q25 and MiXCR clone calling, and kept in-frame beta chains. One record per CDR3 amino acid sequence lists the most common genes and DNA. TCRdb, rather than the study authors, made the V and J calls. For this sample the table gives 690,000 or so distinct CDR3 sequences, of which around 5.7% were detected only once. Approximately 2% of the sample is taken by the ten largest.

Many counts were recorded for this clonotype. Its antigen is not yet known. Nothing much larger sits one base from this clone, and base qualities are not available. Overall study outcomes, separate from this receptor: Fewer insertions were carried by abundant cord blood beta clonotypes, a similar but weaker trend appeared in young adult naive repertoires, and no such trend appeared in memory repertoires. Because the same donors could not be followed over many years, conclusions were based on cross-sectional statistical analysis. A weaker excess of twin sharing was found in beta out-of-frame sequences because the signal-to-noise ratio was lowered by fewer shared sequences. Compared with coincidental sharing between unrelated individuals, out-of-frame TCR alpha sequences shared between twins had an excess of sequences with low generation probability. In monozygotic twins, out-of-frame TCR alpha sharing was systematically underestimated by recombination models, although the models agreed with sharing between unrelated individuals. Invariant T cells such as MAIT and iNKT could partly confound zero-insertion analyses, although diverse VJ usage argued against such confounding for most clonotypes.

All donors were healthy Caucasians. Three unrelated non-twin adults were additionally sequenced: a male aged 18 to 30, a male aged 50 to 60 and a female aged 50 to 60. Miltenyi CD45RO+ enrichment and human naive T-cell isolation kits were used to isolate memory (CD45RO+) and naive T cells from PBMC. The receptor comes from a young man in good health. The sample consisted of naive T cells sorted from blood. The cell subset or site label corresponds to: cells isolated with a human naive T-cell isolation kit.

The CDR3: CASSLYSLEAFF. The DNA is TGTGCCAGCAGTTTATATTCCCTTGAAGCTTTCTTT. The sequence joins TRBV28 to TRBJ1-1; the D segment cannot be called with confidence. The CDR3 runs 12 residues from the cysteine to the phenylalanine. This entry keeps only the CDR3 DNA: 36 bases, framed from base 1. Relative to germline, V is 1 base shorter and J is 7 bases shorter, with 7 bases between their ends. CDR1 and CDR2, looked up from the germline V gene, are MDHEN and SYDVKM.